The rows below give T cell receptor beta chains drawn from one sample of a study of beta chain features in type 1 diabetes. Generated by immunoSEQ multiplex PCR, the TCRdb table keeps only in-frame clones and is missing some. The sample records about 400,000 clones, roughly 12% being singletons. Source material: naive CD4+ T cells from blood. All receptors derive from a young woman with type 1 diabetes. Both conserved end residues are part of each CDR3. A D gene is named only where the DNA matches it firmly. Clone sizes are given selectively: once, few, many, or a class where the clone is expanded.

>.|TRBJ2-7|TRBV5-1|TRBD1
CASSAWDRTISYEQYF
TGCGCCAGCAGCGCATGGGACAGAACTATCTCCTACGAGCAGTACTTC
>few|TRBJ2-6|TRBV12-5|TRBD2
CASGAGVGANVLTF
TGTGCTAGTGGTGCGGGGGTAGGGGCCAACGTCCTGACTTTC
>once|TRBJ1-1|TRBV25-1|TRBD1
CASRQTGFGSTEAFF
TGTGCCAGCAGACAGACAGGGTTTGGATCTACTGAAGCTTTCTTT
>.|TRBJ1-3|TRBV7-9|.
CASAKQGFGNTIYF
TGTGCCAGCGCCAAACAGGGCTTTGGAAACACCATATATTTT
>.|TRBJ2-7|TRBV4-1|.
CASSQVGQRSYEQYF
TGCGCCAGCAGCCAAGTAGGCCAGCGCTCCTACGAGCAGTACTTC
>.|TRBJ2-7|TRBV6-6|TRBD1
CASSRGTGIYEQYF
TGTGCCAGCAGCCGAGGGACAGGGATCTACGAGCAGTACTTC
>.|TRBJ2-1|TRBV5-4|TRBD2
CASSPGLAGGEQFF
TGTGCCAGCAGCCCTGGTCTAGCGGGAGGTGAGCAGTTCTTC
>few|TRBJ2-5|TRBV6-5|TRBD1
CASSPGDRQTQYF
TGTGCCAGCAGTCCAGGGGACAGACAGACCCAGTACTTC
>few|TRBJ2-7|TRBV5-6|.
CASSLAGYSYEQYF
TGTGCCAGCAGCCTGGCCGGGTACTCCTACGAGCAGTACTTC
>.|TRBJ1-5|TRBV27|TRBD1
CASSRTGYQPQHF
TGTGCCAGCAGTCGGACAGGATATCAGCCCCAGCATTTT
>few|TRBJ2-3|TRBV1|.
CTSSATSDLDTQYF
TGCACCAGCAGCGCGACTAGCGACTTAGATACGCAGTATTTT
>few|TRBJ1-5|TRBV7-9|.
CASSSSAGSNQPQHF
TGTGCCAGCAGCTCCAGTGCGGGTTCCAATCAGCCCCAGCATTTT
>few|TRBJ2-7|TRBV11-3|TRBD1
CASSGDSEQYF
TGTGCCAGCAGCGGGGACAGTGAGCAGTACTTC
>.|TRBJ1-2|TRBV19|TRBD1
CASSMGQRGYGYTF
TGTGCCAGTAGTATGGGACAGCGTGGCTATGGCTACACCTTC
>.|TRBJ2-7|TRBV7-9|TRBD1
CASSFPGQSADF
TGTGCCAGCAGCTTCCCGGGACAGAGCGCGGACTTC
>few|TRBJ2-5|TRBV7-2|TRBD1
CASSSDRGYETQYF
TGTGCCAGCAGCTCAGACAGGGGCTATGAGACCCAGTACTTC
>few|TRBJ2-3|TRBV29-1|.
CSVSGRGNTDTQYF
TGCAGCGTTTCCGGTAGGGGGAACACAGATACGCAGTATTTT
>few|TRBJ2-5|TRBV29-1|TRBD1
CSVTLTGLKETQYF
TGCAGCGTAACCCTGACAGGGTTAAAAGAGACCCAGTACTTC
>.|TRBJ2-6|TRBV18|TRBD2
CASSASALAGGANVLTF
TGTGCCAGCTCCGCATCGGCCCTAGCGGGTGGGGCCAACGTCCTGACTTTC
>.|TRBJ2-3|TRBV30|.
CAWSGDGISDTQYF
TGTGCCTGGAGTGGTGACGGGATCTCAGATACGCAGTATTTT
>few|TRBJ2-1|TRBV5-1|.
CASSFSGQQNEQFF
TGCGCCAGCAGCTTCTCAGGACAGCAAAATGAGCAGTTCTTC
>.|TRBJ2-7|TRBV5-6|.
CASSPTGPYEQYF
TGTGCCAGCAGCCCTACAGGGCCCTACGAGCAGTACTTC
>.|TRBJ1-5|TRBV19|TRBD1
CASSTQQGAQHF
TGTGCCAGTAGTACCCAACAGGGGGCCCAGCATTTT
>once|TRBJ1-5|TRBV27|TRBD1
CASRGTGVRGQPQHF
TGTGCCAGCAGGGGGACAGGGGTTCGGGGTCAGCCCCAGCATTTT
>.|TRBJ2-1|TRBV7-9|TRBD2
CASSSRTRTMNNEQFF
TGTGCCAGCAGCTCCAGGACTAGGACCATGAACAATGAGCAGTTCTTC
>few|TRBJ2-7|TRBV29-1|TRBD1
CSARGLGEQYF
TGCAGCGCCAGGGGGCTAGGAGAGCAGTACTTC
>.|TRBJ2-7|TRBV6-5|TRBD2
CASSNPGGPYEQYF
TGTGCCAGCAGTAACCCGGGGGGGCCCTACGAGCAGTACTTC
>.|TRBJ2-7|TRBV30|TRBD2
CAWSPWEGSAHYEQYF
TGTGCCTGGAGTCCCTGGGAGGGCAGCGCGCACTACGAGCAGTACTTC
>few|TRBJ1-1|TRBV29-1|.
CSVEEGAGDTEAFF
TGCAGCGTTGAAGAGGGGGCGGGAGACACTGAAGCTTTCTTT
>.|TRBJ1-4|TRBV27|.
CASTTGQVGKLFF
TGTGCCAGCACGACAGGCCAGGTCGGGAAACTGTTTTTT
>few|TRBJ1-5|TRBV5-1|TRBD1
CASSQGTGFDQPQHF
TGCGCCAGCAGCCAAGGGACAGGGTTCGATCAGCCCCAGCATTTT
>few|TRBJ2-5|TRBV6-1|TRBD1
CASSAGQGGETQYF
TGTGCCAGCAGTGCGGGACAGGGGGGAGAGACCCAGTACTTC
>.|TRBJ1-2|TRBV28|.
CASSLAYGYTF
TGTGCCAGCAGTTTGGCCTATGGCTACACCTTC
>.|TRBJ2-3|TRBV6-1|.
CASSGPGTDTQYF
TGTGCCAGCAGTGGGCCCGGCACAGATACGCAGTATTTT
>few|TRBJ2-3|TRBV28|.
CASSLTQPNTQYF
TGTGCCAGCAGTTTAACACAGCCGAATACGCAGTATTTT